This TCR beta chain was captured by sequencing in a study of human T cells and chemical hapten exposure. Study background: 0.01% DPC was applied to the upper back in patch tests, which were read at 6 days.

TCRdb used MiXCR to reprocess the RACE reads, holding one entry per CDR3 protein. The sample includes over 50,000 distinct CDR3 sequences, roughly 10% seen only once; the top ten take 8.5% to 10%. This clonotype has just a few counts. Its antigen remains unidentified. The V gene's germline CDR1 is MDHEN and CDR2 SYDVKM. V lost 6 bases, J lost 4 bases, and 13 bases lay in between. The CDR3 has 15 residues. Points from the study as a whole: TCRs whose frequency exceeded 1 in 1000 remained the same following DPC sensitization. A positive correlation with patch test score was found for PT1 expanded TCR counts.

Time point indicated: pre-sensitization, week 0. The treatment is: therapeutic diphenylcyclopropenone sensitization with weekly scalp DPC. Unfractionated whole blood was the source of the extracted total RNA. The receptor comes from a woman in her 30s with alopecia areata. Some clones in this sample may be carry-over from other donors' samples. This sequence joins TRBV28 and TRBJ1-6; a weak D match, TRBD1 (6 bases). The sequencing used whole blood, collected in connection with sensitization to the hapten diphenylcyclopropenone (DPC). The chain's CDR3 is CASSAGVSYNSPLHF. DNA for the CDR3: TGTGCCAGCAGCGCAGGGGTTAGTTATAATTCACCCCTCCACTTT.